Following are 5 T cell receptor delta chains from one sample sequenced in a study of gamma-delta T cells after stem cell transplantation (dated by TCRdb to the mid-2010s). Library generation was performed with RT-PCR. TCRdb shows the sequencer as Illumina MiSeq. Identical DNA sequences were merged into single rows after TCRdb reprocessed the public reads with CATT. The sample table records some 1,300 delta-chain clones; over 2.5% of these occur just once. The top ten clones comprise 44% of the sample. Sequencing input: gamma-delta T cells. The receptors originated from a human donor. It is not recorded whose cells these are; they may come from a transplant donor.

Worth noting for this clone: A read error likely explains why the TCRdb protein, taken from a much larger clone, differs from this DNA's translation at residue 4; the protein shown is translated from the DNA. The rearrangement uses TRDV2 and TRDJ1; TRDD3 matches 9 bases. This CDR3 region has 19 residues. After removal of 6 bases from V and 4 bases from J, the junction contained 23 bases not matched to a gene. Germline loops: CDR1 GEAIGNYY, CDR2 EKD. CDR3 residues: CACNIITLGDPEISDKLIF. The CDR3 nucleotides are TGTGCCTGTAACATCATTACTCTGGGGGATCCAGAAATAAGCGATAAACTCATCTTT.

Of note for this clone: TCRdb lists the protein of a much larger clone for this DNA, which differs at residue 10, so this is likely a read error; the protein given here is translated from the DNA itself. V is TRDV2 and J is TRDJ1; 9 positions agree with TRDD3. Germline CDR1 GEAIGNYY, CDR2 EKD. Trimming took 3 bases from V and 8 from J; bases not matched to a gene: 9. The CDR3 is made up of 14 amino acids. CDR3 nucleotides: TGTGCCTGTGACCCCGTACTGGGGGACTTGAAACTCATCTTT. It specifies CACDPVLGDLKLIF.

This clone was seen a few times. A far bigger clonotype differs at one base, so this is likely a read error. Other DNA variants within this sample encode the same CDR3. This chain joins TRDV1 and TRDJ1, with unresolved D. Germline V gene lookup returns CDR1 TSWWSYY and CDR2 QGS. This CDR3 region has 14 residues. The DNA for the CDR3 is TGTGCTCTTGGGCATCCTCCCCACACCGATAAACTTATCTTT. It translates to CALGHPPHTDKLIF.

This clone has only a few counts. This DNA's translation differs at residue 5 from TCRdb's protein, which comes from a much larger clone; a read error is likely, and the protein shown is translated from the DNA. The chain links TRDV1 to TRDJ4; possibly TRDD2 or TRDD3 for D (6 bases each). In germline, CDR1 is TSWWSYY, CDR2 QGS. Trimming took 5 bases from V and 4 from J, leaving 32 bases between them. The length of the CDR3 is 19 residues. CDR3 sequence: CALGKFRRPSPAGGLPLIF. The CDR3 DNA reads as TGTGCTCTTGGGAAATTCCGACGGCCTTCCCCGGCCGGGGGACTACCCCTGATCTTT.

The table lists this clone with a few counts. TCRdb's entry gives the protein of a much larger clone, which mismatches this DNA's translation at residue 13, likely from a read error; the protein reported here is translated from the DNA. The chain's CDR3 is CACSQGGIRYTDNLIF. DNA of the CDR3: TGTGCCTGTTCCCAAGGGGGGATACGCTACACCGATAACCTCATCTTT. This sequence joins TRDV2 and TRDJ1, with 10 bases that match TRDD3. The CDR3 has 16 residues. The germline gives CDR1 GEAIGNYY, CDR2 EKD.